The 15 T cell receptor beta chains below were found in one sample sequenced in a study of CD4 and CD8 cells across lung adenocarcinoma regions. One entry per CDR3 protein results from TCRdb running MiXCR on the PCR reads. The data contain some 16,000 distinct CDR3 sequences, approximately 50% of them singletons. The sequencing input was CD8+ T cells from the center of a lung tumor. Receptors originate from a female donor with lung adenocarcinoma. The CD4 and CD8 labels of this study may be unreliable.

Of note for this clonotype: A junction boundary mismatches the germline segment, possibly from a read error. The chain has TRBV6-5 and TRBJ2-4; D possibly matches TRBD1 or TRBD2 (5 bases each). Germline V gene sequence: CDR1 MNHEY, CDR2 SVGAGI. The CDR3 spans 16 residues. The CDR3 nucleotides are TGTGCCAGCAGTTACGGGGCTCGGGGAGCCAAAGACACGCAGTATTTC. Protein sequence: CASSYGARGAKDTQYF.

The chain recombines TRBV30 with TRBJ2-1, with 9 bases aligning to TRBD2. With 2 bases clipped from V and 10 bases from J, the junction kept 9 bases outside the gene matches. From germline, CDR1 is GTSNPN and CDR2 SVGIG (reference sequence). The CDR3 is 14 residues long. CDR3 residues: CAWSWGGGVGEQFF. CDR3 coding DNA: TGTGCCTGGAGTTGGGGCGGGGGGGTAGGAGAGCAGTTCTTC.

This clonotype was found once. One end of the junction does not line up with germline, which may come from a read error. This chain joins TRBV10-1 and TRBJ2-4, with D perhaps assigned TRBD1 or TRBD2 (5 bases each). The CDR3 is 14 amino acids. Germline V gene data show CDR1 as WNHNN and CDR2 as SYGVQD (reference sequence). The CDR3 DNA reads TGCGGCAGCACGGGGCTAACAGCCAAAAACATGCAGTACTTC. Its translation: CGSTGLTAKNMQYF.

CDR3 in amino acids: CASSFSGRGNTGELFF. In DNA form, the CDR3 reads TGCGCCAGCAGTTTTAGCGGGAGAGGGAACACCGGGGAGCTGTTTTTT. This chain connects TRBV10-1 to TRBJ2-2; TRBD2 matches 9 bases. The CDR3 sequence is 16 residues long. Trimming removed 5 bases from V and 1 base from J; junction bases left unmatched: 5. Per the germline V gene, CDR1 is WNHNN and CDR2 is SYGVQD (reference sequence).

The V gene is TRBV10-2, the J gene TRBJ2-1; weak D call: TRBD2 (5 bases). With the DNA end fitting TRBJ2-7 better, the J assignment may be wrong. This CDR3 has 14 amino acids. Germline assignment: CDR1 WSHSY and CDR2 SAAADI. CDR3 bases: TGCGCCAGCAGTTCTCATGGACTGGGTTACGAGCAGTACTTC. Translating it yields CASSSHGLGYEQYF.

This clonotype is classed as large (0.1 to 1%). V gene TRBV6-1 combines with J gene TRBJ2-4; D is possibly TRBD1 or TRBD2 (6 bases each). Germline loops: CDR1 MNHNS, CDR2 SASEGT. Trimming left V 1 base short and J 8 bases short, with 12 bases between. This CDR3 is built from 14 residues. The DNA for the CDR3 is TGTGCCAGCAGTGAAGGAGGGGGGTGGGACATTCAGTACTTC. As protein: CASSEGGGWDIQYF.

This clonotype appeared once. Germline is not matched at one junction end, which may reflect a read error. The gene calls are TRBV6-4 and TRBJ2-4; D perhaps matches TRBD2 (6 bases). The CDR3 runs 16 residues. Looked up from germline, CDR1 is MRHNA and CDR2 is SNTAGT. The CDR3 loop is CASSDSSSGAKNIQYF. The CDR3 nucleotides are TGTGCCAGCAGTGACTCGAGTAGCGGAGCCAAAAATATTCAGTACTTC.

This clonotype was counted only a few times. CDR3: CASSARRLAGLNEQFF. As DNA, the CDR3 is TGTGCCAGCAGTGCACGGAGACTAGCGGGACTCAATGAGCAGTTCTTC. J is TRBJ2-1 and V is TRBV27, with TRBD2 matching 11 bases. There are 16 residues in the CDR3. J lost 6 bases, V lost 5 bases, and 9 bases had no gene match. CDR1 MNHEY and CDR2 SMNVEV come from the germline V gene (reference sequence).

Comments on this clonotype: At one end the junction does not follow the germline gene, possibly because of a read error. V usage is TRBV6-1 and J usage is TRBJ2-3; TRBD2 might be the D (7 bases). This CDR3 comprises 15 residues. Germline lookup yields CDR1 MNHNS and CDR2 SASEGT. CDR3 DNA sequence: TGTGGCAGCGGTACGGGGGCGGGAGCCAAAAATACTCAGTATTTC. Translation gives CGSGTGAGAKNTQYF.

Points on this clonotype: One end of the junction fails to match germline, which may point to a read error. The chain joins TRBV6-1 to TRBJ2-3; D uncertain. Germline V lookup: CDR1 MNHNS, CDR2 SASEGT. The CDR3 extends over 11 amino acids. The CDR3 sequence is CASPPINTRNF. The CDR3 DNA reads TGTGCCAGCCCCCCGATAAATACGCGGAATTTT.

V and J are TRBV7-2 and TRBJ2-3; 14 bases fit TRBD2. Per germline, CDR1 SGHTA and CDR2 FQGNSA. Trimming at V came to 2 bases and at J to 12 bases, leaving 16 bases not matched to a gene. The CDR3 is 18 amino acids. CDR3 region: CASSLFGLAGGREETQYF. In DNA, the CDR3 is TGTGCCAGCAGCTTATTTGGACTAGCGGGGGGTAGAGAGGAGACCCAGTATTTT.

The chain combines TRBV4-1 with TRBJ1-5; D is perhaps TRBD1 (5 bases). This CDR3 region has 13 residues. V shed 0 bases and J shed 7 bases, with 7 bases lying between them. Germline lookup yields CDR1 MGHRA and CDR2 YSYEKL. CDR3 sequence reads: CASSQDRDQPQHF. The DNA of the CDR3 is TGCGCCAGCAGCCAAGATAGGGACCAGCCCCAGCATTTT.

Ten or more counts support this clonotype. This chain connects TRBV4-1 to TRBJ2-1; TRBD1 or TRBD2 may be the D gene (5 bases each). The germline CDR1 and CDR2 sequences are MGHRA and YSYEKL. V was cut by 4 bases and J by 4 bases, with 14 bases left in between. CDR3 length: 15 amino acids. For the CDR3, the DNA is TGCGCCAGCAGCCCTTTCCAGGGACCTTACAATGAGCAGTTCTTC. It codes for CASSPFQGPYNEQFF.

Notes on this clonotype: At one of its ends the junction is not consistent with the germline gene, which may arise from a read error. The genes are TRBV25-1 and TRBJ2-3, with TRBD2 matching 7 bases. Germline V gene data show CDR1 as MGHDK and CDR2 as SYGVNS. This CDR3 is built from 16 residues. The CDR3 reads CASSDSGGRATDTQYF. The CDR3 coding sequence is TGTGCCAGCAGTGACTCGGGGGGACGGGCCACAGATACGCAGTACTTT. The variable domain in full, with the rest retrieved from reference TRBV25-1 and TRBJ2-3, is EADIYQTPRYLVIGTGKKITLECSQTMGHDKMYWYQQDPGMELHLIHYSYGVNSTEKGDLSSESTVSRIRTEHFPLTLESARPSHTSQYLCASSDSGGRATDTQYFGPGTRLTVL.

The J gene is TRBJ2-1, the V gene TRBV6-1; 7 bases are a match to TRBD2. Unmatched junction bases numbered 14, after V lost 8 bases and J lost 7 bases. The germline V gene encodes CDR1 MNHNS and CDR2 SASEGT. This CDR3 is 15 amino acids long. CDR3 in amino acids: CASWNGAGAINEQFF. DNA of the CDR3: TGTGCCAGCTGGAATGGGGCGGGAGCTATTAATGAGCAGTTCTTC.